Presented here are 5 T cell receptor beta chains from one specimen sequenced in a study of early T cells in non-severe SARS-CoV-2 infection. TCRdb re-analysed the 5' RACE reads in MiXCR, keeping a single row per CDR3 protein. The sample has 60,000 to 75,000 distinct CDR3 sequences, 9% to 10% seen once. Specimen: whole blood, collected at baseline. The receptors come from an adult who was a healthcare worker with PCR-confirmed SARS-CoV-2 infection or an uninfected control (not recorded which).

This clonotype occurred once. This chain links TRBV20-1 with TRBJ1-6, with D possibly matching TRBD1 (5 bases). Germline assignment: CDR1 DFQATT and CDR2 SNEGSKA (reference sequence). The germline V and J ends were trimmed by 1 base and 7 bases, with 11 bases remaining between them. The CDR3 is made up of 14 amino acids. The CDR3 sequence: CSARVGQGNSPLHF. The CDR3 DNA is TGCAGTGCTAGAGTAGGGCAGGGAAATTCACCCCTCCACTTT.

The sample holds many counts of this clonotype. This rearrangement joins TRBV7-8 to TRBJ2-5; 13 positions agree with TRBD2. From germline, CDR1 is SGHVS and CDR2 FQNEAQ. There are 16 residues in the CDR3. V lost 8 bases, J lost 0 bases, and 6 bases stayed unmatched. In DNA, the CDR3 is TGTGCCAGCGCCGGGACTAGCGGGACTTACCAAGAGACCCAGTACTTC. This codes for CASAGTSGTYQETQYF.

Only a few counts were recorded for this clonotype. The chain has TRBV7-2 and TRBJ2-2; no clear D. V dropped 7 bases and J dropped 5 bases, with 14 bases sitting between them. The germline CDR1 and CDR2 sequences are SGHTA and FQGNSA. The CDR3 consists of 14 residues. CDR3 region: CASTDKPGTGELFF. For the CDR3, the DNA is TGTGCCAGCACCGATAAACCAGGAACCGGGGAGCTGTTTTTT.

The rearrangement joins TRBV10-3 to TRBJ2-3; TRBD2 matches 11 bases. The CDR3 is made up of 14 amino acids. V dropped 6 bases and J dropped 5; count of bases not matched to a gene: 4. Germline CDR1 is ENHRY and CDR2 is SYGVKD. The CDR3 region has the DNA TGTGCCATCAGCCCTGGGACTAGCGGAGATACGCAGTATTTT. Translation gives CAISPGTSGDTQYF.

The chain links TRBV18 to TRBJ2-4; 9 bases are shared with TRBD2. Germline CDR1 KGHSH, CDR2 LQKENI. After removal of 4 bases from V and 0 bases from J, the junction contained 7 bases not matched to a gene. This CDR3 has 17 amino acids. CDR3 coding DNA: TGTGCCAGCTCACTCAATAGCGGGAGTGGAGCCAAAAACATTCAGTACTTC. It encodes CASSLNSGSGAKNIQYF.